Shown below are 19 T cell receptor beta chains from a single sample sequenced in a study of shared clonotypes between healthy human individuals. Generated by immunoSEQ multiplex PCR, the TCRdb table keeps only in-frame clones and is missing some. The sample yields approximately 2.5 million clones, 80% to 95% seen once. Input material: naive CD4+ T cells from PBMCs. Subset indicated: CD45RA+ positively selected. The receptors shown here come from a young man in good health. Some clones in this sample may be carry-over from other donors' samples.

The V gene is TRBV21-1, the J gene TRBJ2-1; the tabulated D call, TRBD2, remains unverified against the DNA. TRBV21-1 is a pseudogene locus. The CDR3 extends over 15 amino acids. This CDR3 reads CASSSSRAAYNEQFF. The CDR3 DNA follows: TGTGCCAGCAGCTCCTCCCGCGCTGCCTACAATGAGCAGTTCTTC.

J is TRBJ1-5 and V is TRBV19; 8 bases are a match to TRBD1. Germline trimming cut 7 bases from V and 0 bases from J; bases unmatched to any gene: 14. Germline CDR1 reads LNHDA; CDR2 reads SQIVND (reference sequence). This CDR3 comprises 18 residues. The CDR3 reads CASTDRDRPFYSNQPQHF. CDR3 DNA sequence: TGTGCCAGTACCGACCGGGACAGGCCCTTTTATAGCAATCAGCCCCAGCATTTT.

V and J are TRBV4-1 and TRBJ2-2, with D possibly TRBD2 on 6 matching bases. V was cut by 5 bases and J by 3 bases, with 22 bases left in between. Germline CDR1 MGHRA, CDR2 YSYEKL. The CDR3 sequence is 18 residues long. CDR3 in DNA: TGCGCCAGCAGCACCAAGCCTGGACTAAACCGCGACACCGGGGAGCTGTTTTTT. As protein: CASSTKPGLNRDTGELFF.

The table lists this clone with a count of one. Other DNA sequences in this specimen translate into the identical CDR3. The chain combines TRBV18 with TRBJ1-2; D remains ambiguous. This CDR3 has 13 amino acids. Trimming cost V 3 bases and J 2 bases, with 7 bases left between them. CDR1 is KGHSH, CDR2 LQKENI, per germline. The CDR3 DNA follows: TGTGCCAGCTCACCGGATGGGAACTATGGCTACACCTTC. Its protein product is CASSPDGNYGYTF.

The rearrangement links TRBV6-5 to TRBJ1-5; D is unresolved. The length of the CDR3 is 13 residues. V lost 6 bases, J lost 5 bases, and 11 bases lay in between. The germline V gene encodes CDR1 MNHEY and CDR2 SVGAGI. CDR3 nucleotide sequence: TGTGCCAGCAGCCGAACTCGAGATCAGCCCCAGCATTTT. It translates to CASSRTRDQPQHF.

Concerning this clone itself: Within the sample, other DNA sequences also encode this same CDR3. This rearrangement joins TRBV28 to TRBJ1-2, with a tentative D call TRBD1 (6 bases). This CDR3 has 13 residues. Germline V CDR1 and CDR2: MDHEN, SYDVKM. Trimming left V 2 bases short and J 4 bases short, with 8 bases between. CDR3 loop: CASSLGQLYGYTF. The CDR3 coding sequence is TGTGCCAGCAGTTTAGGACAGCTCTATGGCTACACCTTC.

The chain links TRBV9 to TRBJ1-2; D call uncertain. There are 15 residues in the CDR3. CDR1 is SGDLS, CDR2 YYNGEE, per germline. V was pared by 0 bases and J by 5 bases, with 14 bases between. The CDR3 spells CASSVASGRGYGYTF. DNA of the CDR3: TGTGCCAGCAGCGTAGCTTCCGGAAGAGGATATGGCTACACCTTC. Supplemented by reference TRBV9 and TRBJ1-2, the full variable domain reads DSGVTQTPKHLITATGQRVTLRCSPRSGDLSVYWYQQSLDQGLQFLIQYYNGEERAKGNILERFSAQQFPDLHSELNLSSLELGDSALYFCASSVASGRGYGYTFGSGTRLTVV.

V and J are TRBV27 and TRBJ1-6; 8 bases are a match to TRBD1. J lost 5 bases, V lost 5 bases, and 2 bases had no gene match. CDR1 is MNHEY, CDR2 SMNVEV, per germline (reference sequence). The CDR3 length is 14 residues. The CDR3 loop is CASSPDRDNSPLHF. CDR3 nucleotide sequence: TGTGCCAGCAGTCCGGACAGGGATAATTCACCCCTCCACTTT.

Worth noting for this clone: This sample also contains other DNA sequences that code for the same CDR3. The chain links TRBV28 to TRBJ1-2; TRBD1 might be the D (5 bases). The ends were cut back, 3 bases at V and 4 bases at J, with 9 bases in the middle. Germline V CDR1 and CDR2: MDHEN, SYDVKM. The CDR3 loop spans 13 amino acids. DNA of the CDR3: TGTGCCAGCAGTTTGGGGGGGTCCTATGGCTACACCTTC. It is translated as CASSLGGSYGYTF.

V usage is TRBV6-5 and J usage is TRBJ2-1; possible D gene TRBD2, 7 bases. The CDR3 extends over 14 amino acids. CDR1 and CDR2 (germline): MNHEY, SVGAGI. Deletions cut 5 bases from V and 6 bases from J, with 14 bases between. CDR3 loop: CASSTGGRINEQFF. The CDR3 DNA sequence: TGTGCCAGCAGTACCGGGGGGCGCATCAATGAGCAGTTCTTC.

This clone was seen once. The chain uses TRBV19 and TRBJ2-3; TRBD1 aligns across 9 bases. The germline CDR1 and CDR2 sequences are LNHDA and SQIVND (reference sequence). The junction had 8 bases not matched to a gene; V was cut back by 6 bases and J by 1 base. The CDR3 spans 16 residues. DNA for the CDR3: TGTGCCAGTAGCCGGGACAGGGATGGGGGCACAGATACGCAGTATTTT. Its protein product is CASSRDRDGGTDTQYF.

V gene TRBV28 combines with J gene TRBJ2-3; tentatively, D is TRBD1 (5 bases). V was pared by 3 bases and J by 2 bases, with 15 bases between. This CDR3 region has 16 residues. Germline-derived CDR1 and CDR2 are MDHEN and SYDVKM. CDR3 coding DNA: TGTGCCAGCAGTTTGGTCGCGGCAGGGAACACAGATACGCAGTATTTT. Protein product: CASSLVAAGNTDTQYF. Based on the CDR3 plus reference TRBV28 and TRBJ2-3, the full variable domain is DVKVTQSSRYLVKRTGEKVFLECVQDMDHENMFWYRQDPGLGLRLIYFSYDVKMKEKGDIPEGYSVSREKKERFSLILESASTNQTSMYLCASSLVAAGNTDTQYFGPGTRLTVL.

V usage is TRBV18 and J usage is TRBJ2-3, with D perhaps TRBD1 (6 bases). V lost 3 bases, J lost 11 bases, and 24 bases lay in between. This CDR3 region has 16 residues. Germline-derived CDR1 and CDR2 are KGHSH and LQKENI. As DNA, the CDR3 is TGTGCCAGCTCACCCCCCCCCGGGACACCACGATTGAGGCAGTATTTT. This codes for CASSPPPGTPRLRQYF.

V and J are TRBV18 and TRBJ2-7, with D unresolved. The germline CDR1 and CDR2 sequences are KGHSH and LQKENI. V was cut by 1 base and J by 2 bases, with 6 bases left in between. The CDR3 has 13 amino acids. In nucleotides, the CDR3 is TGTGCCAGCTCACCACGGCTAGCCTACGAGCAGTACTTC. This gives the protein CASSPRLAYEQYF.

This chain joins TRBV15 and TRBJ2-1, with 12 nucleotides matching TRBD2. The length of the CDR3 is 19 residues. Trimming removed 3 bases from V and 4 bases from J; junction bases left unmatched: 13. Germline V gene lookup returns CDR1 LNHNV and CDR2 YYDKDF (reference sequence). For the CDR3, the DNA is TGTGCCACCAGCAGCCGGAGGACTAGCGGGACGAGAGGGTACAATGAGCAGTTCTTC. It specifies CATSSRRTSGTRGYNEQFF. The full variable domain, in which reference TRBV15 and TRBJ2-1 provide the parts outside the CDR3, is DAMVIQNPRYQVTQFGKPVTLSCSQTLNHNVMYWYQQKSSQAPKLLFHYYDKDFNNEADTPDNFQSRRPNTSFCFLDIRSPGLGDTAMYLCATSSRRTSGTRGYNEQFFGPGTRLTVL.

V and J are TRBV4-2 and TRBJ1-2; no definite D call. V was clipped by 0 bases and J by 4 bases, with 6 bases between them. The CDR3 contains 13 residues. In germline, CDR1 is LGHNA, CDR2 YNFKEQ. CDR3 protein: CASSQDSIYGYTF. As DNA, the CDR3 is TGTGCCAGCAGCCAAGACTCCATCTATGGCTACACCTTC.

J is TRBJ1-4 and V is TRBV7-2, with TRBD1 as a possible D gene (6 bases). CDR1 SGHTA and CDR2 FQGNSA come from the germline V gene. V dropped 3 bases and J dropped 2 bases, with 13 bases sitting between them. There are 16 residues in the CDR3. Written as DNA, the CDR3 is TGTGCCAGCAGCTTGAAAAGGACAGCTACTAATGAAAAACTGTTTTTT. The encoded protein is CASSLKRTATNEKLFF.

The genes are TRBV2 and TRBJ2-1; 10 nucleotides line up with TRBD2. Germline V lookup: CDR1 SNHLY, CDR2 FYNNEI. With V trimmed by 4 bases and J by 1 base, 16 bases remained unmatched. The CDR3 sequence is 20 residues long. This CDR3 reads CASSGDASGRVSASYNEQFF. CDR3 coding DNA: TGTGCCAGCAGTGGGGATGCTAGCGGGAGAGTCTCGGCTTCCTACAATGAGCAGTTCTTC.

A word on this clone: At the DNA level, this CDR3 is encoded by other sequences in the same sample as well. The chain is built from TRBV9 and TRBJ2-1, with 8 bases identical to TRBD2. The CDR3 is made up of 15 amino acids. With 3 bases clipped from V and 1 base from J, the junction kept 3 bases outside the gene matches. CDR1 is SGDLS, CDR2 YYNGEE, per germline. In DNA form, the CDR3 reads TGTGCCAGCAGCGCCCGGGAGGGGTCCTACAATGAGCAGTTCTTC. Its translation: CASSAREGSYNEQFF.